This TCR beta chain stems from a study of blood T cell repertoires in COVID-19. Study at large: The United States, Italy and Spain were the sources of the acute and convalescent COVID-19 samples. PBMCs, B-cell-depleted T cells, or T cells were the source of the cDNA or gDNA that made up the material.

CDR1 and CDR2 (germline): SGHNT, YYREEE (reference sequence). Deletions cut 1 base from V and 2 bases from J, with 11 bases between. This CDR3 has 15 residues. In the authors' workflow: Reference gene primer amplification gave estimated nucleated cell counts. The repertoire was sequenced with immunoSEQ multiplex PCR; TCRdb's copy has only in-frame clones and lacks some. D and trimming were read from the DNA, whereas the V and J calls and clone size are those reported in that table. The sample consists of 170,000 or so clones, approximately 86% of them appearing once. This TCR derives from a man between 35 and 55 years old with active or convalescent COVID-19. The chain joins TRBV5-4 to TRBJ2-3, with no clear D. The source material was peripheral blood. CDR3 bases: TGTGCCAGCAGCTTGCGTCTGGCCACCACAGATACGCAGTATTTT. Protein: CASSLRLATTDTQYF.